The source of this TCR beta chain is a study of T cells after yellow fever vaccination. V was shortened by 6 bases and J by 0 bases, with 15 bases between the two germline ends. This CDR3 is 16 amino acids long. Germline-derived CDR1 and CDR2 are MNHEY and SVGEGT. TCRdb called the 5' RACE reads again in MiXCR, with one record for every CDR3 protein. The repertoire includes hundreds of thousands of distinct CDR3 sequences, about 13% of them detected once, and about an eighth sits in the top ten. This clonotype was counted only a few times. This sequence originates from a man aged 25-45 years who received the YFV17D yellow fever vaccine. The chain couples TRBV6-2 or TRBV6-3 to TRBJ2-1; perhaps D is TRBD1 or TRBD2 (5 bases each). The sequencing here drew on PBMCs, taken on the day of the yellow fever booster vaccination. CDR3 in amino acids: CASRDLGPSSYNEQFF. CDR3 in DNA: TGTGCCAGCAGGGACCTGGGACCTAGCTCCTACAATGAGCAGTTCTTC.